This record looks at one T cell receptor (beta chain) sequence and its context. What it recognizes is unknown. Germline CDR1 and CDR2: MNHNS and SASEGT. The CDR3 is 13 residues long. Unmatched junction bases numbered 1, after V lost 4 bases and J lost 4 bases. PCR used 60 Vbeta primers and 13 Jbeta primers. The assay was immunoSEQ multiplex PCR, and TCRdb's table has in-frame clones only and misses some. This table holds roughly 150,000 clones, roughly four fifths found once. This entry belongs to a study of cytomegalovirus exposure and HLA in healthy donors. At the level of the study: From HLA-typed donors, an early data release held 70 million to 100 million unique TCRs. General study results and limits: Sequencing had likely introduced a cluster of highly shared sequence variants as an artifact. According to reports, the classifier identified cytomegalovirus status with high specificity and sensitivity.

Sequencing was done on a sample of PBMCs. The V call is TRBV6-1, the J call TRBJ1-5; 7 bases are a match to TRBD1. The source of this sequence is a girl aged 2-9 years in good health and CMV-seropositive. CDR3 region: CASSGDRNQPQHF. CDR3 sequence (DNA): TGTGCCAGCAGTGGGGACAGAAATCAGCCCCAGCATTTT.